This T cell receptor (beta chain) was captured by sequencing in a study of technical replicates of blood from a handful of donors. The method was immunoSEQ multiplex PCR; TCRdb's version includes in-frame clones alone and lacks a portion of them. The sample shows 60,000 to 90,000 clones, approximately 93% of them seen only once. The germline CDR1 and CDR2 sequences are SQVTM and ANQGSEA. CDR3 length equals 12 residues. V trimming: 7 bases; J trimming: 4 bases; junction bases outside the gene matches: 5. The chain joins TRBV29-1 to TRBJ2-7; 9 bases line up with TRBD1. This receptor was identified in a human donor in good health. The specimen sequenced was T cells isolated from PBMCs. CDR3 sequence reads: CSAGQGGYEQYF. Here the CDR3 DNA reads TGCAGCGCGGGACAGGGTGGTTACGAGCAGTACTTC.